The 30 T cell receptor beta chains reported below all come from one sample, sequenced in a study of OX40 agonist ivuxolimab in advanced cancers. Some clones are missing from TCRdb's copy, which holds only in-frame ones; the method was immunoSEQ multiplex PCR. Among 110,000 or so clones listed, around 90% were seen once. The sequences come from CD4+ or CD8+ T cells sorted from blood, collected in a trial of the OX40 agonist ivuxolimab. The receptors here all came from an adult with an advanced solid tumor such as melanoma, head and neck, liver or kidney cancer.

This clone came up a few times. The genes are TRBV18 and TRBJ2-7, with a tentative D call TRBD1 (6 bases). This CDR3 is built from 15 residues. Germline V lookup: CDR1 KGHSH, CDR2 LQKENI. Trimming shortened V by 3 bases and J by 3 bases, and 15 bases separated the two germline ends. CDR3: CASSPIRGESYEQYF. The CDR3 DNA reads as TGTGCCAGCTCACCGATCAGGGGAGAGAGCTACGAGCAGTACTTC.

This clone was detected only a few times. The V call is TRBV6-1, the J call TRBJ2-3; TRBD1 matches 11 bases. The CDR3 has 15 amino acids. Germline CDR1 reads MNHNS; CDR2 reads SASEGT. Trimming cost V 7 bases and J 5 bases; bases outside gene matches: 8. The CDR3 spells CASIWTGGVGDTQYF. Written as DNA, the CDR3 is TGTGCCAGCATCTGGACAGGGGGCGTCGGAGATACGCAGTATTTT.

V usage is TRBV5-1 and J usage is TRBJ2-1, with a weak D call TRBD1 (5 bases). This CDR3 has 14 residues. The V and J ends lost 7 bases and 2 bases respectively, with 13 bases between them. The germline V gene has CDR1 SGHRS and CDR2 YFSETQ. The CDR3 is CASATEDTYNEQFF. The CDR3 DNA is TGCGCCAGCGCGACCGAGGACACCTACAATGAGCAGTTCTTC.

The V and J genes are TRBV9 and TRBJ2-5; 10 bases are a match to TRBD1. Trimming at V came to 0 bases and at J to 5 bases, leaving 7 bases not matched to a gene. From germline, CDR1 is SGDLS and CDR2 YYNGEE. The CDR3 is 16 amino acids. The CDR3, as DNA: TGTGCCAGCAGCGTAGCTGTGACAGGGGGCGCTGAGACCCAGTACTTC. Translated: CASSVAVTGGAETQYF.

J is TRBJ2-5 and V is TRBV5-1, with TRBD2 identical over 8 bases. The CDR3 consists of 16 residues. Germline V gene data show CDR1 as SGHRS and CDR2 as YFSETQ. V dropped 5 bases and J dropped 2; count of bases not matched to a gene: 11. Here the CDR3 reads CASSSSGAPQQETQYF. The CDR3 DNA follows: TGCGCCAGCAGTAGTAGCGGGGCCCCTCAACAAGAGACCCAGTACTTC.

A single count supports this clone. The chain is built from TRBV11-2 and TRBJ2-1; D uncertain. The CDR3 sequence is 12 residues long. Germline V lookup: CDR1 SGHAT, CDR2 FQNNGV. V lost 1 base and J 3 bases, leaving 1 base between the germline ends. CDR3 in DNA: TGTGCCAGCAGCTTAGGCTACAATGAGCAGTTCTTC. This translates into CASSLGYNEQFF.

The chain joins TRBV19 to TRBJ1-2, with TRBD1 identical over 8 bases. Trimming removed 5 bases from V and 2 bases from J; junction bases left unmatched: 4. Germline V lookup: CDR1 LNHDA, CDR2 SQIVND (reference sequence). This CDR3 comprises 14 residues. The CDR3 region is CASSLRTGNYGYTF. CDR3 in DNA: TGTGCCAGTAGTCTTAGGACAGGGAACTATGGCTACACCTTC.

The chain employs TRBV18 and TRBJ2-6, with 8 bases matching TRBD1. The junction had 4 bases not matched to a gene; V was cut back by 6 bases and J by 0 bases. Germline V gives CDR1 KGHSH, CDR2 LQKENI. This CDR3 contains 16 residues. In DNA form, the CDR3 reads TGTGCCAGCTCCCGACAGGGGACCTCTGGGGCCAACGTCCTGACTTTC. Its protein is CASSRQGTSGANVLTF. Supplemented by reference TRBV18 and TRBJ2-6, the full variable domain reads NAGVMQNPRHLVRRRGQEARLRCSPMKGHSHVYWYRQLPEEGLKFMVYLQKENIIDESGMPKERFSAEFPKEGPSILRIQQVVRGDSAAYFCASSRQGTSGANVLTFGAGSRLTVL.

As concerns this clone: The sample contains more than one DNA sequence encoding this CDR3. This sequence joins TRBV9 and TRBJ2-7, with D possibly matching TRBD1 (6 bases). Trimming removed 4 bases at V and 0 bases at J, with 14 bases between. CDR1 and CDR2 (germline): SGDLS, YYNGEE. The CDR3 is 15 amino acids. The CDR3 protein is CASSPRDTSSYEQYF. Written as DNA, the CDR3 is TGTGCCAGCAGCCCCCGGGACACGAGCTCCTACGAGCAGTACTTC.

The chain joins TRBV2 to TRBJ2-1, with D possibly TRBD2 on 5 matching bases. V lost 1 base, J lost 9 bases, and 10 bases lay in between. CDR1 is SNHLY and CDR2 is FYNNEI in the germline V gene. This CDR3 is built from 13 residues. Here the CDR3 DNA reads TGTGCCAGCAGTGAAGATCGACTACTTGAGCAGTTCTTC. This gives the protein CASSEDRLLEQFF.

This clone was seen just once. J is TRBJ2-1 and V is TRBV30; no definite D call. V lost 8 bases and J 0 bases, leaving 17 bases between the germline ends. Germline V gives CDR1 GTSNPN, CDR2 SVGIG (reference sequence). The CDR3 spans 15 residues. Written as DNA, the CDR3 is TGTGCCGGTAAATGGGGATCCAGCTCCTACAATGAGCAGTTCTTC. Encoded protein: CAGKWGSSSYNEQFF.

CDR3 coding DNA: TGCAGCGTTGTGGGTCAGGCTATTAACACTGAAGCTTTCTTT. This translates into CSVVGQAINTEAFF. This rearrangement joins TRBV29-1 to TRBJ1-1, with D uncertain. The V end was cut by 4 bases, the J end by 2 bases, with 14 bases between. The CDR3 extends over 14 amino acids. The germline gives CDR1 SQVTM, CDR2 ANQGSEA.

The rearrangement joins TRBV5-1 to TRBJ2-7, with 11 bases lining up with TRBD1. Germline loops: CDR1 SGHRS, CDR2 YFSETQ. This CDR3 is 16 amino acids long. The J segment lost 0 bases and the V segment lost 0 bases, leaving 2 bases of the junction unmatched. The CDR3 is CASSLGTGGGSYEQYF. The DNA for the CDR3 is TGCGCCAGCAGCTTGGGGACAGGGGGCGGCTCCTACGAGCAGTACTTC.

The chain recombines TRBV7-2 with TRBJ2-7; D might be TRBD1 or TRBD2, each matching 5 bases. This CDR3 spans 15 amino acids. Between the trimmed V and J ends, which lost 1 base and 0 bases, there was a span of 10 bases. Germline loops: CDR1 SGHTA, CDR2 FQGNSA. This chain's CDR3 is CASSLGRGLSYEQYF. The DNA for the CDR3 is TGTGCCAGCAGCTTAGGCCGGGGCCTCTCCTACGAGCAGTACTTC.

This sequence joins TRBV5-4 and TRBJ2-5; D remains unclear. Trimming cost V 2 bases and J 6 bases, with 8 bases left between them. CDR3 length: 12 amino acids. In germline, CDR1 is SGHNT, CDR2 YYREEE (reference sequence). CDR3 residues: CASSFTDQTQYF. CDR3 DNA sequence: TGTGCCAGCAGCTTTACTGATCAGACCCAGTACTTC. The entire variable domain, with the rest obtained from reference TRBV5-4 and TRBJ2-5, is as follows: ETGVTQSPTHLIKTRGQQVTLRCSSQSGHNTVSWYQQALGQGPQFIFQYYREEENGRGNFPPRFSGLQFPNYSSELNVNALELDDSALYLCASSFTDQTQYFGPGTRLLVL.

The J gene is TRBJ1-1, the V gene TRBV30; D might be TRBD1 (5 bases). V lost 3 bases and J lost 0, with 11 bases in between. CDR3 length: 14 amino acids. Looked up from germline, CDR1 is GTSNPN and CDR2 is SVGIG (reference sequence). The DNA of the CDR3 is TGTGCCTGGAGCCGCCTGGGGCTGAACACTGAAGCTTTCTTT. It is translated as CAWSRLGLNTEAFF. The full variable domain, completed using reference TRBV30 and TRBJ1-1, is SQTIHQWPATLVQPVGSPLSLECTVEGTSNPNLYWYRQAAGRGLQLLFYSVGIGQISSEVPQNLSASRPQDRQFILSSKKLLLSDSGFYLCAWSRLGLNTEAFFGQGTRLTVV.

The chain combines TRBV11-1 with TRBJ2-5, with no clear D. Trimming shortened V by 5 bases and J by 5 bases, and 6 bases separated the two germline ends. Per germline, CDR1 SGHAT and CDR2 FQDESV (reference sequence). The CDR3 extends over 11 amino acids. The CDR3 reads CASSPGETQYF. The CDR3 bases are TGTGCCAGCAGCCCCGGCGAGACCCAGTACTTC.

The chain has TRBV30 and TRBJ2-5, with D hard to call. Germline V gene data show CDR1 as GTSNPN and CDR2 as SVGIG (reference sequence). Trimming shortened V by 3 bases and J by 1 base, and 9 bases separated the two germline ends. The CDR3 totals 13 residues. Written as DNA, the CDR3 is TGTGCCTGGAGGTCCTCGGGCCAAGAGACCCAGTACTTC. Translation: CAWRSSGQETQYF.

The chain is built from TRBV6-5 and TRBJ2-3; a weak D match, TRBD1 (7 bases). The CDR3 is 15 amino acids. CDR1 and CDR2 (germline): MNHEY, SVGAGI. V dropped 7 bases and J dropped 3 bases, with 17 bases sitting between them. The CDR3 nucleotides read TGTGCCAGCACTCCAGGGGGGACAGCAACAGATACGCAGTATTTT. Translating gives CASTPGGTATDTQYF.

V usage is TRBV27 and J usage is TRBJ2-2; TRBD2 might be the D (6 bases). V was pared by 8 bases and J by 0 bases, with 10 bases between. The CDR3 extends over 14 amino acids. The germline CDR1 and CDR2 sequences are MNHEY and SMNVEV (reference sequence). CDR3 nucleotide sequence: TGTGCCAGCTTGGACTATTCGAACACCGGGGAGCTGTTTTTT. Translation gives CASLDYSNTGELFF.

The CDR3 region is CASRDRAFSNYGYTF. The CDR3 nucleotides read TGTGCCAGCCGGGACAGGGCATTCTCTAACTATGGCTACACCTTC. The chain links TRBV21-1 to TRBJ1-2; the D call TRBD1 from the table was never checked on the DNA. TRBV21-1 is given as a pseudogene. The CDR3 is 15 amino acids.

This chain connects TRBV7-6 to TRBJ2-5; D is possibly TRBD2 (5 bases). The CDR3 sequence is 16 residues long. V was clipped by 3 bases and J by 5 bases, with 19 bases between them. The germline gives CDR1 SGHVS, CDR2 FNYEAQ. The CDR3 sequence is CASSFPSGLALETQYF. The DNA of the CDR3 is TGTGCCAGCAGCTTCCCTTCTGGGCTAGCTCTGGAGACCCAGTACTTC. The full variable domain, rest sourced from reference TRBV7-6 and TRBJ2-5, is GAGVSQSPRYKVTKRGQDVALRCDPISGHVSLYWYRQALGQGPEFLTYFNYEAQQDKSGLPNDRFSAERPEGSISTLTIQRTEQRDSAMYRCASSFPSGLALETQYFGPGTRLLVL.

The J gene is TRBJ2-7, the V gene TRBV27; D call uncertain. The CDR3 length is 15 residues. Deletions cut 3 bases from V and 1 base from J, with 13 bases between. Germline values: CDR1 MNHEY, CDR2 SMNVEV (reference sequence). CDR3 sequence: CASSFSRVTSYEQYF. DNA of the CDR3: TGTGCCAGCAGTTTCTCTCGGGTAACGTCCTACGAGCAGTACTTC.

The V and J genes are TRBV30 and TRBJ2-5; D uncertain. Trimming removed 0 bases from V and 3 bases from J, with 11 bases in between. The V gene's germline CDR1 is GTSNPN and CDR2 SVGIG (reference sequence). This CDR3 region has 14 residues. CDR3 in DNA: TGTGCCTGGAGTGTAGGCAGAACCAAAGAGACCCAGTACTTC. It codes for CAWSVGRTKETQYF. The complete variable domain, with remaining parts taken from reference TRBV30 and TRBJ2-5, reads SQTIHQWPATLVQPVGSPLSLECTVEGTSNPNLYWYRQAAGRGLQLLFYSVGIGQISSEVPQNLSASRPQDRQFILSSKKLLLSDSGFYLCAWSVGRTKETQYFGPGTRLLVL.

V is TRBV5-8 and J is TRBJ1-6; 7 bases agree with TRBD1. From germline, CDR1 is SGHTS and CDR2 YDEGEE. J gave up 6 bases and V 9 bases, and 6 bases lay outside the gene matches. This CDR3 spans 13 amino acids. The CDR3 coding sequence is TGTGCCACTCCGACAGGGTTTAATTCACCCCTCCACTTT. Amino acids: CATPTGFNSPLHF.

The rearrangement uses TRBV19 and TRBJ2-5; 11 nucleotides align to TRBD1. The J call may be in error: the DNA end matches TRBJ2-7 better. Germline V lookup: CDR1 LNHDA, CDR2 SQIVND (reference sequence). The CDR3 consists of 14 residues. The CDR3 DNA reads TGTGCCAGTAGGGGGGACAGGGGGGCCAACGAGCAGTACTTC. Translating gives CASRGDRGANEQYF.

The V call is TRBV5-1, the J call TRBJ1-2; no clear D. The CDR3 runs 11 residues. Per the germline V gene, CDR1 is SGHRS and CDR2 is YFSETQ. V lost 0 bases to trimming and J lost 5 bases, with 2 bases between them. CDR3 region: CASSLGYGYTF. The CDR3 DNA follows: TGCGCCAGCAGCTTGGGGTATGGCTACACCTTC.

The J gene is TRBJ2-5, the V gene TRBV19; D is possibly TRBD1 (5 bases). The CDR3 extends over 15 amino acids. CDR1 and CDR2 from the germline V gene are LNHDA and SQIVND (reference sequence). V lost 1 base, J lost 4 bases, and 13 bases lay in between. The CDR3 sequence is CASSIGSGQGETQYF. The CDR3 DNA follows: TGTGCCAGTAGTATAGGTAGTGGGCAGGGAGAGACCCAGTACTTC.

This chain joins TRBV11-1 and TRBJ1-1; 7 bases are a match to TRBD1. V was clipped by 1 base and J by 1 base; unmatched bases: 6. The V gene's germline CDR1 is SGHAT and CDR2 FQDESV (reference sequence). The CDR3 sequence is 16 residues long. The CDR3 bases are TGTGCCAGCAGCTTAGGGGGGACAGCCTGGAACACTGAAGCTTTCTTT. Translation: CASSLGGTAWNTEAFF.

The chain has TRBV5-1 and TRBJ2-2; the D is unclear. Trimming pared 4 bases from V and 2 bases from J, leaving 0 bases between. The germline V gene has CDR1 SGHRS and CDR2 YFSETQ. CDR3 length: 11 residues. The CDR3 loop reads CASSNTGELFF. DNA of the CDR3: TGCGCCAGCAGCAACACCGGGGAGCTGTTTTTT.